One and the same sample provided the 25 T cell receptor beta chains below, sequenced in a study of T-cell reconstitution after alpha-beta-depleted transplantation in children. This sample's TCRbeta library carried unique molecular identifier barcodes. TCRdb re-analysed the PCR reads in MiXCR, keeping a single row per CDR3 protein. The repertoire includes over 100,000 distinct CDR3 sequences, 10% of them detected once, and less than 40% sits in the top ten. Specimen: PBMCs, collected before TCRalphabeta/CD19-depleted stem cell transplant. The source is a boy younger than 10 with acute lymphoblastic leukemia, due to receive a stem cell transplant.

This clonotype was seen a few times. The chain is built from TRBV5-1 and TRBJ1-1; D perhaps matches TRBD1 (5 bases). The CDR3 contains 14 residues. Germline loops: CDR1 SGHRS, CDR2 YFSETQ. Trimming left V 3 bases short and J 6 bases short, with 15 bases between. This CDR3 reads CASSSGEGEAEAFF. Here the CDR3 DNA reads TGCGCCAGCAGCTCAGGCGAAGGGGAGGCTGAAGCTTTCTTT.

The chain carries TRBV20-1 and TRBJ2-3; TRBD2 is a possible D gene (6 bases). The CDR3 runs 17 residues. Germline V gene sequence: CDR1 DFQATT, CDR2 SNEGSKA (reference sequence). V gave up 0 bases and J gave up 2 bases, with 18 bases separating them. CDR3: CSARDPLRDASTDTQYF. CDR3 DNA: TGCAGTGCTAGAGATCCGCTGCGGGATGCCTCCACAGATACGCAGTATTTT.

The rearrangement uses TRBV12-3 or TRBV12-4 and TRBJ2-2, with D possibly being TRBD1 or TRBD2 (6 bases each). The V end lost 6 bases, the J end lost 5 bases, and 16 bases lay between the germline ends. The CDR3 loop spans 15 amino acids. The CDR3 region is CASSPGLGGTGELFF. The CDR3, as DNA: TGTGCCAGCAGCCCGGGCCTAGGGGGGACCGGGGAGCTGTTTTTT.

This clonotype was observed a few times. DNA for the CDR3: TGTGCCAGCAACCTTGGCGTAGAAAACTATGGCTACACCTTC. Translating it yields CASNLGVENYGYTF. The J gene is TRBJ1-2, the V gene TRBV12-3 or TRBV12-4; no reliable D call. V was shortened by 7 bases and J by 2 bases, with 14 bases between the two germline ends. This CDR3 has 14 amino acids.

The chain employs TRBV12-3 or TRBV12-4 and TRBJ2-5; 9 bases agree with TRBD1. The CDR3 is made up of 15 amino acids. The trim removed 6 bases at V and 3 bases at J, leaving 8 bases unmatched. The CDR3 DNA reads as TGTGCCAGCAGCAAGGGACAGGGAGGGAAAGAGACCCAGTACTTC. It codes for CASSKGQGGKETQYF.

This clonotype was counted ten times or more. The chain links TRBV4-1 to TRBJ2-5, with 9 bases matching TRBD1. V shed 3 bases and J 0 bases; nucleotides not matched to a gene: 14. This CDR3 is 19 amino acids long. In germline, CDR1 is MGHRA, CDR2 YSYEKL. CDR3 nucleotide sequence: TGCGCCAGCAGCCACGATCCGGGACAGGGAAGCGGGTACCAAGAGACCCAGTACTTC. This translates into CASSHDPGQGSGYQETQYF.

V usage is TRBV5-1 and J usage is TRBJ2-1; D uncertain. The length of the CDR3 is 12 residues. Germline assignment: CDR1 SGHRS and CDR2 YFSETQ. V dropped 2 bases and J dropped 8 bases, with 8 bases sitting between them. In DNA form, the CDR3 reads TGCGCCAGCAGCTTCCTTAGGGATGAGCAGTTCTTC. Its protein product is CASSFLRDEQFF.

This rearrangement joins TRBV5-4 to TRBJ2-1, with D possibly being TRBD2 (5 bases). V was cut by 1 base and J by 5 bases, with 13 bases left in between. Per germline, CDR1 SGHNT and CDR2 YYREEE (reference sequence). The CDR3 length is 15 residues. This CDR3 is CASSLTTRTDNEQFF. DNA of the CDR3: TGTGCCAGCAGCTTGACCACCCGGACTGACAATGAGCAGTTCTTC.

This clonotype was recorded a few times. The rearrangement links TRBV12-3 or TRBV12-4 to TRBJ1-1; 8 nucleotides line up with TRBD1. Trimming at V came to 7 bases and at J to 8 bases, leaving 9 bases not matched to a gene. The CDR3 is made up of 13 amino acids. The CDR3 loop reads CASTGTGRREAFF. CDR3 coding DNA: TGTGCCAGCACAGGGACAGGCCGGAGGGAAGCTTTCTTT.

The V gene is TRBV18, the J gene TRBJ2-3; no definite D call. The ends were cut back, 4 bases at V and 3 bases at J, with 17 bases in the middle. Per the germline V gene, CDR1 is KGHSH and CDR2 is LQKENI. This CDR3 has 16 residues. CDR3: CASSHRKQVATDTQYF. In nucleotides, the CDR3 is TGTGCCAGCTCACACCGTAAGCAGGTGGCGACAGATACGCAGTATTTT.

This clonotype has just a few counts. The chain carries TRBV5-1 and TRBJ1-5; perhaps TRBD1 as D (6 bases). Germline V gene sequence: CDR1 SGHRS, CDR2 YFSETQ. Trimming took 4 bases from V and 9 from J, leaving 26 bases between them. This CDR3 contains 17 residues. The CDR3 DNA sequence: TGCGCCAGCAGCCCGGGAAAGGGGGGATATAGGCGCCGGCCCCAGCATTTT. Translated, it gives CASSPGKGGYRRRPQHF.

The chain recombines TRBV15 with TRBJ2-1; D uncertain. Germline V gene sequence: CDR1 LNHNV, CDR2 YYDKDF (reference sequence). This CDR3 comprises 17 residues. Between the trimmed V and J ends, which lost 5 bases and 3 bases, there was a span of 20 bases. Here the CDR3 reads CATSHQTYLGDYNEQFF. Written as DNA, the CDR3 is TGTGCCACCAGCCATCAAACATATCTTGGGGACTACAATGAGCAGTTCTTC.

The sample holds a few counts of this clonotype. The V gene is TRBV18, the J gene TRBJ2-7, with TRBD1 identical over 10 bases. CDR1 and CDR2 from the germline V gene are KGHSH and LQKENI. Trimming cost V 2 bases and J 6 bases; bases outside gene matches: 10. CDR3 size: 16 residues. CDR3 sequence reads: CASSPWVDRGRREQYF. DNA of the CDR3: TGTGCCAGCTCACCATGGGTTGACAGGGGGCGTCGCGAGCAGTACTTC.

This clonotype was seen only a few times. The CDR3 DNA reads TGTGCCACCAGCAGAGCTATGAGGGACACTGAAGCTTTCTTT. This sequence encodes CATSRAMRDTEAFF. The V gene is TRBV15, the J gene TRBJ1-1; D remains unclear. This CDR3 contains 14 residues. Germline V gene data show CDR1 as LNHNV and CDR2 as YYDKDF (reference sequence). V lost 1 base and J 3 bases, leaving 9 bases between the germline ends.

This clonotype was seen only a few times. The chain uses TRBV4-1 and TRBJ1-1, with 10 nucleotides matching TRBD1. V lost 5 bases and J lost 4; bases outside the gene matches: 1. Germline CDR1 MGHRA, CDR2 YSYEKL. The CDR3 runs to 13 residues. This chain's CDR3 is CASSRTGGTEAFF. DNA of the CDR3: TGCGCCAGCAGCAGGACAGGGGGCACTGAAGCTTTCTTT.

The rearrangement uses TRBV24-1 and TRBJ2-1; D may be TRBD2 (7 bases). V was pared by 5 bases and J by 6 bases, with 13 bases between. This CDR3 comprises 14 residues. Per germline, CDR1 KGHDR and CDR2 SFDVKD. This CDR3 is CATSGRGEGNEQFF. Written as DNA, the CDR3 is TGTGCCACCAGTGGGAGGGGGGAGGGCAATGAGCAGTTCTTC.

The V gene is TRBV27, the J gene TRBJ1-1; no clear D gene. V lost 3 bases, J lost 8 bases, and 16 bases lay in between. CDR1 is MNHEY and CDR2 is SMNVEV in the germline V gene (reference sequence). There are 14 residues in the CDR3. The CDR3 DNA sequence: TGTGCCAGCAGTTTTGGTGGCAGTCTGAGGGAAGCTTTCTTT. As protein: CASSFGGSLREAFF.

In its sample, this clonotype was seen many times. The J gene is TRBJ2-1, the V gene TRBV20-1, with TRBD2 identical over 9 bases. The J segment lost 3 bases and the V segment lost 7 bases, leaving 4 bases of the junction unmatched. The CDR3 loop spans 13 amino acids. Germline CDR1 reads DFQATT; CDR2 reads SNEGSKA (reference sequence). The CDR3 bases are TGCAGTGGGGGTAGCGGGAGCTACAATGAGCAGTTCTTC. This codes for CSGGSGSYNEQFF.

The rearrangement links TRBV5-1 to TRBJ2-7; D is unresolved. V was cut by 2 bases and J by 3 bases, with 9 bases left in between. The CDR3 runs to 13 residues. Per germline, CDR1 SGHRS and CDR2 YFSETQ. CDR3 sequence: CASSLGSVYEQYF. Written as DNA, the CDR3 is TGCGCCAGCAGCTTAGGCAGTGTCTACGAGCAGTACTTC.

The CDR3 region has the DNA TGTGCCAGCAGTTTAATAGCGGGAGGCTCAGATACGCAGTATTTT. This codes for CASSLIAGGSDTQYF. The genes are TRBV7-9 and TRBJ2-3, with TRBD2 matching over 10 bases. CDR3 length: 15 amino acids. With V trimmed by 6 bases and J by 4 bases, 7 bases remained unmatched. CDR1 SEHNR and CDR2 FQNEAQ come from the germline V gene (reference sequence).

This clonotype appeared a few times. The V call is TRBV5-1, the J call TRBJ2-1; 8 nucleotides agree with TRBD2. This CDR3 spans 16 amino acids. The V gene's germline CDR1 is SGHRS and CDR2 YFSETQ. After removal of 5 bases from V and 2 bases from J, the junction contained 9 bases not matched to a gene. The CDR3 spells CASRFVAGGPYNEQFF. In DNA form, the CDR3 reads TGCGCCAGCAGATTCGTCGCGGGAGGCCCCTACAATGAGCAGTTCTTC.

This clonotype was seen only a few times. The CDR3: CASSLFGRERKETQYF. The CDR3 DNA reads TGTGCCAGCAGCCTCTTCGGGAGGGAGCGGAAAGAGACCCAGTACTTC. V and J are TRBV11-2 and TRBJ2-5, with 8 bases that match TRBD2. Germline CDR1 and CDR2: SGHAT and FQNNGV. Germline trimming cut 5 bases from V and 3 bases from J; bases unmatched to any gene: 11. The CDR3 totals 16 residues. The full variable domain, completed using reference TRBV11-2 and TRBJ2-5, is EAGVAQSPRYKIIEKRQSVAFWCNPISGHATLYWYQQILGQGPKLLIQFQNNGVVDDSQLPKDRFSAERLKGVDSTLKIQPAKLEDSAVYLCASSLFGRERKETQYFGPGTRLLVL.

The J gene is TRBJ2-4, the V gene TRBV20-1, with 9 nucleotides matching TRBD2. The J segment lost 2 bases and the V segment lost 3 bases, leaving 8 bases of the junction unmatched. The CDR3 is made up of 16 amino acids. The V gene's germline CDR1 is DFQATT and CDR2 SNEGSKA (reference sequence). CDR3: CSARLAGGESKNIQYF. CDR3 sequence (DNA): TGCAGTGCTAGGCTCGCGGGAGGGGAATCCAAAAACATTCAGTACTTC.

V and J are TRBV20-1 and TRBJ1-1; tentatively, D is TRBD1 (6 bases). The V end was cut by 0 bases, the J end by 4 bases, with 15 bases between. Per germline, CDR1 DFQATT and CDR2 SNEGSKA (reference sequence). There are 15 residues in the CDR3. The CDR3 is CSARDKMKGGTEAFF. In DNA form, the CDR3 reads TGCAGTGCTAGAGATAAAATGAAGGGGGGCACTGAAGCTTTCTTT.

This clonotype has ten or more counts. The chain employs TRBV7-6 and TRBJ2-3; 11 nucleotides align to TRBD2. CDR3 length: 15 residues. The germline V gene has CDR1 SGHVS and CDR2 FNYEAQ. V shed 2 bases and J 6 bases; nucleotides not matched to a gene: 4. CDR3 protein: CASSLSSGRSDTQYF. CDR3 DNA: TGTGCCAGCAGCTTATCTAGCGGGAGGAGTGATACGCAGTATTTT. The variable domain in full, with the rest retrieved from reference TRBV7-6 and TRBJ2-3, is GAGVSQSPRYKVTKRGQDVALRCDPISGHVSLYWYRQALGQGPEFLTYFNYEAQQDKSGLPNDRFSAERPEGSISTLTIQRTEQRDSAMYRCASSLSSGRSDTQYFGPGTRLTVL.